The rows below give T cell receptor beta chains drawn from one sample of a study of control samples from healthy donors and cancer patients. Clones were sequenced by immunoSEQ multiplex PCR, and TCRdb holds only the in-frame ones, with some missing. The sample has more than 75,000 clones, about 87% seen once. Specimen: PBMCs. The receptor source for this set is a woman in her sixties with head and neck cancer. Each CDR3 is given with its conserved first and last residue. Fields, in order: V gene, CDR3 protein.

V: TRBV11-2; CDR3: CASSLERRGLGTEAFF
V: TRBV7-9; CDR3: CASSFTRAAGKLFF
V: TRBV27; CDR3: CASSGQGAGPYEQYF
V: TRBV11-2; CDR3: CASSLDREREQFF
V: TRBV6-6; CDR3: CASSPTTPAYNEQFF
V: TRBV3-1/TRBV3-2; CDR3: CASSRDPAGYYNEQFF
V: TRBV19; CDR3: CASADSSYNEQFF
V: TRBV30; CDR3: CAWTQGNYGYTF
V: TRBV11-2; CDR3: CASSLVRVGGETQYF
V: TRBV6-6; CDR3: CASRLLAEASYNEQFF
V: TRBV6-5; CDR3: CASTGTSEYNEQFF
V: TRBV7-8; CDR3: CASRLGQDNSPLHF
V: TRBV5-1; CDR3: CASSSGTGGPGELFF
V: TRBV7-9; CDR3: CASSQSLRGKSTEAFF
V: TRBV4-3; CDR3: CASSQDSTDTQYF
V: TRBV5-1; CDR3: CASSLGDRDNSPLHF
V: TRBV7-9; CDR3: CASSLGGLGETQYF
V: TRBV19; CDR3: CASSIQESYEQYF
V: TRBV5-4; CDR3: CASSLVGQGYEGYTF
V: TRBV14; CDR3: CASSQGARSDTQYF
V: TRBV18; CDR3: CASSPGSYEQYF
V: TRBV5-6; CDR3: CASEVTDPFVYGYTF
V: TRBV12-3/TRBV12-4; CDR3: CASSSTSYEQYF
V: TRBV5-1; CDR3: CASSPVLNEKLFF
V: TRBV11-1; CDR3: CASSFSGAFSYNEQFF
V: TRBV11-2; CDR3: CASSPKPGQFYNSPLHF
V: TRBV3-1/TRBV3-2; CDR3: CASSQSISYEQYF
V: TRBV18; CDR3: CASSPSGVGTDTIYF
V: TRBV9; CDR3: CASSVDSGPGNTIYF
V: TRBV24-1; CDR3: CATSDSDRGAYNEQFF
V: TRBV5-5; CDR3: CASSSLAGSGATQYF
V: TRBV25-1; CDR3: CASAFTSGSSGDEQFF
V: TRBV6-6; CDR3: CASSVEWGPGNEQYF
V: TRBV10-2; CDR3: CASGGRELNEQFF
V: TRBV7-8; CDR3: CASSLPRRLAGVGNEQFF
V: TRBV7-9; CDR3: CASSQINRGPGTGELFF
V: TRBV24-1; CDR3: CAASDSQVRRETQYF
V: TRBV18; CDR3: CASSPATGGAGEQYF
V: TRBV7-9; CDR3: CASSPDRGFNEKLFF
V: TRBV29-1; CDR3: CSVENQDNEQFF
V: TRBV5-5; CDR3: CASSSPGVGTYEQYF
V: TRBV7-2; CDR3: CASSTLQGYEQYF
V: TRBV19; CDR3: CASSISGRVTDNSPLHF
V: TRBV24-1; CDR3: CATSDYDRGTQHF
V: TRBV6-6; CDR3: CASSPDRASNQPQHF
V: TRBV6-2/TRBV6-3; CDR3: CASSSHRTSSYNSPLHF
V: TRBV20-1; CDR3: CSAGSNNEQFF
V: TRBV21-1; CDR3: CASSKAKGQGIYEQYF
V: TRBV7-9; CDR3: CASSLVGLESYNEQFF
V: TRBV7-2; CDR3: CASSFRTGDGYTF